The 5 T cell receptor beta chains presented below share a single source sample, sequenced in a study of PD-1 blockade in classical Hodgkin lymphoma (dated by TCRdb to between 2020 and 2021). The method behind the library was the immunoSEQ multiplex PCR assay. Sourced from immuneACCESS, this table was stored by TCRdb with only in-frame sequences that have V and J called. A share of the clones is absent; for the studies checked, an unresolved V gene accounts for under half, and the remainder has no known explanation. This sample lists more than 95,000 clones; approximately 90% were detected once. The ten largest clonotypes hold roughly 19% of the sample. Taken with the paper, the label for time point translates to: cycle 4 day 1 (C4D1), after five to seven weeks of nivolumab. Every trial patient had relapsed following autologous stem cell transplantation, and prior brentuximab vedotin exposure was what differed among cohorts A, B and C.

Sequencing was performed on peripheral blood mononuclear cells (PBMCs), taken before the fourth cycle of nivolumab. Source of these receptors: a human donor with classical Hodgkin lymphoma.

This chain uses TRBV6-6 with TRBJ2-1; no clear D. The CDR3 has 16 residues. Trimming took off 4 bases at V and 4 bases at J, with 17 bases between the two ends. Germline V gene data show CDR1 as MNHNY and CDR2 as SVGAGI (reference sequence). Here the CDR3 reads CASSFQDLRDYNEQFF. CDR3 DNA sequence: TGTGCCAGCAGTTTCCAAGACCTTAGAGATTACAATGAGCAGTTCTTC.

The CDR3 DNA is TGTGCCAGCAGCTGGACAGGGTCTGGGGCCAACGTCCTGACTTTC. This translates into CASSWTGSGANVLTF. The chain links TRBV5-8 to TRBJ2-6; the match to TRBD1 covers 8 bases. Germline trimming cut 3 bases from V and 1 base from J; bases unmatched to any gene: 0. The CDR3 spans 15 residues. The germline V gene has CDR1 SGHTS and CDR2 YDEGEE.

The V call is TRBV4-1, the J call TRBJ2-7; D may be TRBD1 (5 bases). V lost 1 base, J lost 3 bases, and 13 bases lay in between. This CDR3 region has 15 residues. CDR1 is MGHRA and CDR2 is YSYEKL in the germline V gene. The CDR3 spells CASSQAETEYYEQYF. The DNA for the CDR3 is TGCGCCAGCAGCCAAGCGGAGACAGAGTACTACGAGCAGTACTTC.

The CDR3 nucleotides read TGCGCCAGCAGCTTGGCCGGACAGGGAAATGAGCAGTTCTTC. Its translation is CASSLAGQGNEQFF. The chain employs TRBV5-1 and TRBJ2-1, with 8 positions matching TRBD1. CDR3 length: 14 amino acids. The trim removed 0 bases at V and 7 bases at J, leaving 3 bases unmatched. Germline assignment: CDR1 SGHRS and CDR2 YFSETQ.

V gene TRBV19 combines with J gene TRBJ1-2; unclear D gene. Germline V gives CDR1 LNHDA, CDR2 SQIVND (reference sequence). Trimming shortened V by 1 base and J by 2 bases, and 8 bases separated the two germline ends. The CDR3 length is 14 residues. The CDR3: CASSIGRLNYGYTF. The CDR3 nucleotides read TGTGCCAGTAGTATAGGGCGGCTAAACTATGGCTACACCTTC. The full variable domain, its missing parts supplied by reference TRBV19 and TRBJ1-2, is DGGITQSPKYLFRKEGQNVTLSCEQNLNHDAMYWYRQDPGQGLRLIYYSQIVNDFQKGDIAEGYSVSREKKESFPLTVTSAQKNPTAFYLCASSIGRLNYGYTFGSGTRLTVV.